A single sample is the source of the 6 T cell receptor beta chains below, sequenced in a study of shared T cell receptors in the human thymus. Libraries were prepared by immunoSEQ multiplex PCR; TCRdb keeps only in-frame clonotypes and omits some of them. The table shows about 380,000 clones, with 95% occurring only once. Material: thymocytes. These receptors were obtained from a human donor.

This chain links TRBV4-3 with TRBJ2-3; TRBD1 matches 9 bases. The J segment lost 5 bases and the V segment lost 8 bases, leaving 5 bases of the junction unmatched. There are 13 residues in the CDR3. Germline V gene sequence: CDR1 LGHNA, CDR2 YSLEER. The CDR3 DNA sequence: TGCGCCAGCGGACAGGGGAGGGGAGATACGCAGTATTTT. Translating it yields CASGQGRGDTQYF.

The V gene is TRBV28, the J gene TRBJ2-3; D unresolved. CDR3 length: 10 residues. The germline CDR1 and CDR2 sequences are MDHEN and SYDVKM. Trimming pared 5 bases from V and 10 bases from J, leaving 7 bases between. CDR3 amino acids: CASSRQAQYF. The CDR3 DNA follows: TGTGCCAGCAGTCGCCAGGCGCAGTATTTT.

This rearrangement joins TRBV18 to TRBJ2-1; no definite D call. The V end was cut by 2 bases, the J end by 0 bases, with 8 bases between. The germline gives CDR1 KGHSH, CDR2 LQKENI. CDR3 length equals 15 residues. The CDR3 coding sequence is TGTGCCAGCTCACCAGCGAGGTACTCCTACAATGAGCAGTTCTTC. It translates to CASSPARYSYNEQFF.

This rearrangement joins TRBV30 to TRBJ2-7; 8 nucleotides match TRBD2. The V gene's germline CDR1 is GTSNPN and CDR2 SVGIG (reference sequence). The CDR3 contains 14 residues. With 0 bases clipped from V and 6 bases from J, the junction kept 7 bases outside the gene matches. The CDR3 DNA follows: TGTGCCTGGAGTGTGGGACGGGAGGGAGGCGAGCAGTACTTC. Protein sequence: CAWSVGREGGEQYF. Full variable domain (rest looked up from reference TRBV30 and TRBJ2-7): SQTIHQWPATLVQPVGSPLSLECTVEGTSNPNLYWYRQAAGRGLQLLFYSVGIGQISSEVPQNLSASRPQDRQFILSSKKLLLSDSGFYLCAWSVGREGGEQYFGPGTRLTVT.

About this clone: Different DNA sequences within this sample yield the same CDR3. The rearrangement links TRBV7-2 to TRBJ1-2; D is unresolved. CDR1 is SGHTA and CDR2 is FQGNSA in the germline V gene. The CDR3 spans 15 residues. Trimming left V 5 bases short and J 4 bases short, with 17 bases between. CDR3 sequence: CASSPRARRSYGYTF. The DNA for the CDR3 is TGTGCCAGCAGCCCCCGGGCTAGGAGGTCCTATGGCTACACCTTC.

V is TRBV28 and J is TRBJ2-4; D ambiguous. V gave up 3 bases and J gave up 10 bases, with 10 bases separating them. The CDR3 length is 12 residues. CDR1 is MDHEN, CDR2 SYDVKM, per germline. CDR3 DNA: TGTGCCAGCAGTTTCAAGGCAAGGATTCAGTACTTC. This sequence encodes CASSFKARIQYF. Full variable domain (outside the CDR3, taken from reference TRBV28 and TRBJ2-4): DVKVTQSSRYLVKRTGEKVFLECVQDMDHENMFWYRQDPGLGLRLIYFSYDVKMKEKGDIPEGYSVSREKKERFSLILESASTNQTSMYLCASSFKARIQYFGAGTRLSVL.